In its sample, the clone carrying this T cell receptor (beta chain) was seen a few times. The antigen remains undetermined. Unique molecular identifiers tagged the TCRbeta library. TCRdb re-derived calls from the PCR reads in MiXCR, one entry per CDR3 protein. The sample gives 500,000 or so distinct CDR3 sequences, roughly 10% of which show up once; 14% is in the top ten. V was clipped by 2 bases and J by 1 base, with 11 bases between them. The CDR3 totals 15 residues. Germline V gene lookup returns CDR1 LGHNT and CDR2 FRNRAP. This record belongs to a study of T-cell reconstitution after alpha-beta-depleted transplantation in children. Study conclusions and caveats: Some patients' high day-60 TCRbeta diversity was attributed to recipient cells surviving conditioning. Several hundred graft clones that had expanded were reportedly the source of alpha-beta T cells about two months after transplant. Most T-cell counts and diversity one year after the transplant came from T cells that were newly produced.

This receptor was identified in a female patient aged 2-10 years who had a stem cell transplant for aplastic anemia, so the T cells may come from the graft donor. The V call is TRBV12-5, the J call TRBJ1-1; tentatively, D is TRBD1 (6 bases). Sample: PBMCs, mostly from graft donor cells, taken 180 days after TCRalphabeta/CD19-depleted stem cell transplant. The CDR3 sequence is CASGLSGHKNTEAFF. Written as DNA, the CDR3 is TGTGCTAGTGGTTTGTCGGGACACAAGAACACTGAAGCTTTCTTT.